The 7 T cell receptor beta chains below come from one sample, sequenced in a study of T cell responses to AZD1222 COVID-19 vaccine. Libraries were prepared by immunoSEQ multiplex PCR; TCRdb keeps only in-frame clonotypes and omits some of them. Of some 110,000 clones listed, less than 95% are singletons. This specimen was peripheral blood, taken 28 days after the second AZD1222 dose. These receptor sequences come from an adult who received the AZD1222 COVID-19 vaccine.

The rearrangement joins TRBV18 to TRBJ2-5; 9 bases are shared with TRBD2. Germline lookup yields CDR1 KGHSH and CDR2 LQKENI. V lost 6 bases, J lost 6 bases, and 11 bases stayed unmatched. The CDR3 is 15 amino acids. CDR3 bases: TGTGCCAGCTCCCGCCGGACTAGCGAATCAAAGACCCAGTACTTC. It translates to CASSRRTSESKTQYF.

The CDR3 is CASSLGHTVGGNTIYF. CDR3 bases: TGTGCCAGCAGCTTAGGTCACACCGTGGGTGGAAACACCATATATTTT. V usage is TRBV13 and J usage is TRBJ1-3; D is uncertain. Trimming removed 0 bases at V and 3 bases at J, with 12 bases between. The CDR3 has 16 amino acids. The V gene's germline CDR1 is PRHDT and CDR2 FYEKMQ (reference sequence).

The chain is built from TRBV6-5 and TRBJ2-4; TRBD1 is a possible D gene (5 bases). This CDR3 spans 11 amino acids. Germline V gene lookup returns CDR1 MNHEY and CDR2 SVGAGI. CDR3 sequence reads: CAVSQGNIQYF. CDR3 sequence (DNA): TGTGCTGTTTCCCAGGGAAACATTCAGTACTTC.

V and J are TRBV7-3 and TRBJ2-7; no clear D gene. CDR3 length equals 8 residues. Germline CDR1 is SGHTA and CDR2 is FQGTGA. V was shortened by 9 bases and J by 7 bases, with 4 bases between the two germline ends. For the CDR3, the DNA is TGTGCCAGGTTTGAGCAGTACTTC. Protein product: CARFEQYF.

The chain is built from TRBV7-2 and TRBJ1-1, with D uncertain. V was shortened by 3 bases and J by 4 bases, with 15 bases between the two germline ends. Germline assignment: CDR1 SGHTA and CDR2 FQGNSA. The CDR3 contains 15 residues. CDR3 DNA sequence: TGTGCCAGCAGCTTCGGTGGTTCCGCCGTCACTGAAGCTTTCTTT. This sequence encodes CASSFGGSAVTEAFF.

The chain carries TRBV29-1 and TRBJ2-1; D is possibly TRBD2 (6 bases). CDR1 and CDR2 (germline): SQVTM, ANQGSEA. This CDR3 region has 12 residues. Trimming took 3 bases from V and 12 from J, leaving 15 bases between them. CDR3 sequence (DNA): TGCAGCGTTGATCGCGGGGCAGTGGGGCAGTTCTTC. It is translated as CSVDRGAVGQFF.

The chain employs TRBV4-1 and TRBJ2-6; D gene uncertain. The CDR3 runs to 16 residues. V lost 0 bases and J 0 bases, leaving 6 bases between the germline ends. Germline V CDR1 and CDR2: MGHRA, YSYEKL. CDR3 in amino acids: CASSQDLSSGANVLTF. In nucleotides, the CDR3 is TGCGCCAGCAGCCAAGATTTGAGCTCTGGGGCCAACGTCCTGACTTTC.